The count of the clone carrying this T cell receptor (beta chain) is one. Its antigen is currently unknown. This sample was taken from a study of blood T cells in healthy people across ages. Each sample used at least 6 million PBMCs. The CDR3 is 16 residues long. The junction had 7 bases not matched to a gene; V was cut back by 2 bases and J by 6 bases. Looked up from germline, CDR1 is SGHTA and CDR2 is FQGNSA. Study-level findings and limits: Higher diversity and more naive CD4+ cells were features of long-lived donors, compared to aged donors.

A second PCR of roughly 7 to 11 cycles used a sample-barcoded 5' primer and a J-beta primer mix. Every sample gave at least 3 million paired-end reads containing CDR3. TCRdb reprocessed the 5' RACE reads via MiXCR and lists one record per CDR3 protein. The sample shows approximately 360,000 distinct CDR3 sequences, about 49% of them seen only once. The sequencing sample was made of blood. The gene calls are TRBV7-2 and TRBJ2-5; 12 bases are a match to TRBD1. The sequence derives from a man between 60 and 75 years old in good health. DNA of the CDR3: TGTGCCAGCAGCTTAATGGGACAGGGGGCGCGGAAGACCCAGTACTTC. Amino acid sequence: CASSLMGQGARKTQYF.